This T cell receptor (beta chain) was recorded in a study of control samples from healthy donors and cancer patients. The CDR3 is 14 residues long. Trimming cost V 4 bases and J 4 bases; bases outside gene matches: 6. Germline values: CDR1 MDHEN, CDR2 SYDVKM. The data were produced by immunoSEQ multiplex PCR, yet TCRdb's version contains in-frame clones alone and is incomplete. The data hold some 250,000 clones, with approximately 80% observed a single time. Sequencing input: PBMCs. The sequence derives from a woman aged 55-69 years with lung cancer. This chain joins TRBV28 and TRBJ1-1, with 7 bases lining up with TRBD1. In nucleotides, the CDR3 is TGTGCCAGCAGTTCGGCAGGGGGGGGCACTGAAGCTTTCTTT. Its translation: CASSSAGGGTEAFF. Full variable domain (outside the CDR3, taken from reference TRBV28 and TRBJ1-1): DVKVTQSSRYLVKRTGEKVFLECVQDMDHENMFWYRQDPGLGLRLIYFSYDVKMKEKGDIPEGYSVSREKKERFSLILESASTNQTSMYLCASSSAGGGTEAFFGQGTRLTVV.